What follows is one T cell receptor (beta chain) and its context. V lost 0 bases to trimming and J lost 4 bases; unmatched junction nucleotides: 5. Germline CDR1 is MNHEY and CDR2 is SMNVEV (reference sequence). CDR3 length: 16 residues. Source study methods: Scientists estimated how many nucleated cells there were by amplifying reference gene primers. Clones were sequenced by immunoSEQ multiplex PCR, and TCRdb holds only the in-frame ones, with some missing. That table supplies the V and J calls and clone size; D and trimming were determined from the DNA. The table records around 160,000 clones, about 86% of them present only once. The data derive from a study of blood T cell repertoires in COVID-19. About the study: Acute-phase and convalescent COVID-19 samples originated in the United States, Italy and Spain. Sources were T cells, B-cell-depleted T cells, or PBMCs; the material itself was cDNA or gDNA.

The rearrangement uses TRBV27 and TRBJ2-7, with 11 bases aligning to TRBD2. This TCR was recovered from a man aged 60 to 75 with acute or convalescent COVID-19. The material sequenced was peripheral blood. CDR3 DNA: TGTGCCAGCAGTTTATCCCCCGGGACTAGCGGATACGAGCAGTACTTC. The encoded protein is CASSLSPGTSGYEQYF.